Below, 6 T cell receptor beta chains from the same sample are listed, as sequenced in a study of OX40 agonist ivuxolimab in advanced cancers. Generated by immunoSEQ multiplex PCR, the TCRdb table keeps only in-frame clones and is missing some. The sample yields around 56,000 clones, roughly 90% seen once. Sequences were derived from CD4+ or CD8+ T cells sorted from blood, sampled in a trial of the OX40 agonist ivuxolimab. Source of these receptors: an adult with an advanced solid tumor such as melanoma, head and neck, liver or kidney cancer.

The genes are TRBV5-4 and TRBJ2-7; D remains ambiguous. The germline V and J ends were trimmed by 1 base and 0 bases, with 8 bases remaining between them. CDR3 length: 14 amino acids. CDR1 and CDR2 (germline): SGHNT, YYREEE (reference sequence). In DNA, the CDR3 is TGTGCCAGCAGCTTGTCCGGAAACTCCTACGAGCAGTACTTC. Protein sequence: CASSLSGNSYEQYF.

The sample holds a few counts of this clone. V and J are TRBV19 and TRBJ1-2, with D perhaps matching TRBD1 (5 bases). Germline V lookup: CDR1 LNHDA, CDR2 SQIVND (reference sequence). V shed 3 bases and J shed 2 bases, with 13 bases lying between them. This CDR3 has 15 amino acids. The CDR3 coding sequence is TGTGCCAGTAGTATCCCAGGGAGGTGGAACTATGGCTACACCTTC. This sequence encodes CASSIPGRWNYGYTF.

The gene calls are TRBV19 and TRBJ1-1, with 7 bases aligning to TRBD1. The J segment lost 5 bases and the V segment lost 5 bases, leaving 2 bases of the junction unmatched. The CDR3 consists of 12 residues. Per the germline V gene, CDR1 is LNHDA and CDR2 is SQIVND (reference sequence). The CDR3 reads CASSQQGTEAFF. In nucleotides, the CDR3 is TGTGCCAGTAGTCAACAGGGGACTGAAGCTTTCTTT.

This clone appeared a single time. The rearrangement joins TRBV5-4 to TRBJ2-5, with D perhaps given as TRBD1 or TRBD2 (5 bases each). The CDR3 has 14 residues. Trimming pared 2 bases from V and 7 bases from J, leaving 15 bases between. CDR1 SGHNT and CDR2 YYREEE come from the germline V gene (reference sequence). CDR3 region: CASSLGDPPGTQYF. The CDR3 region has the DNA TGTGCCAGCAGCTTAGGGGACCCCCCCGGGACCCAGTACTTC.

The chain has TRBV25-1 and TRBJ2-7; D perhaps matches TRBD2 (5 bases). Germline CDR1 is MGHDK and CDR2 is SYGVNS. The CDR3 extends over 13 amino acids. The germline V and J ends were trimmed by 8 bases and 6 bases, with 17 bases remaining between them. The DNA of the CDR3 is TGTGCCAGCTCCGGAGGCCAGGCGGGCGAGCAGTACTTC. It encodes CASSGGQAGEQYF.

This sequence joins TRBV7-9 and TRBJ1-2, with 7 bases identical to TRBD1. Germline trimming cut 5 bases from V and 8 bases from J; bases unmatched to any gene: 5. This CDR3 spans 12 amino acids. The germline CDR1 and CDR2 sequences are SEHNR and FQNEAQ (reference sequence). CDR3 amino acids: CASSPDRSGYTF. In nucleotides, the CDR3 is TGTGCCAGCAGCCCGGACAGGAGCGGCTACACCTTC. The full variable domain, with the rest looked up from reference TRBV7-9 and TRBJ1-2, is DTGVSQNPRHKITKRGQNVTFRCDPISEHNRLYWYRQTLGQGPEFLTYFQNEAQLEKSRLLSDRFSAERPKGSFSTLEIQRTEQGDSAMYLCASSPDRSGYTFGSGTRLTVV.